This record covers a single T cell receptor (beta chain). This record belongs to a study of OX40 agonist ivuxolimab in advanced cancers. Study at large: Dose-escalation patients were diagnosed with hepatocellular carcinoma, melanoma, renal cell cancer or head and neck cancer.

V was clipped by 7 bases and J by 8 bases; unmatched bases: 7. Per the germline V gene, CDR1 is MNHNS and CDR2 is SASEGT. This CDR3 comprises 12 residues. Method: immunoSEQ multiplex PCR; TCRdb's copy keeps in-frame clones and lacks some. The table lists 20,000 to 30,000 clones, roughly 93% of them singletons. The V gene is TRBV6-1, the J gene TRBJ1-2, with TRBD1 matching over 7 bases. The receptor was isolated from an adult with an advanced solid tumor such as melanoma, head and neck, liver or kidney cancer. The sample here was CD4+ or CD8+ T cells sorted from blood, taken in a trial of the OX40 agonist ivuxolimab. The CDR3 DNA reads TGTGCCAGCAAACCGGGACAGCGGGGCTACACCTTC. This gives the protein CASKPGQRGYTF.